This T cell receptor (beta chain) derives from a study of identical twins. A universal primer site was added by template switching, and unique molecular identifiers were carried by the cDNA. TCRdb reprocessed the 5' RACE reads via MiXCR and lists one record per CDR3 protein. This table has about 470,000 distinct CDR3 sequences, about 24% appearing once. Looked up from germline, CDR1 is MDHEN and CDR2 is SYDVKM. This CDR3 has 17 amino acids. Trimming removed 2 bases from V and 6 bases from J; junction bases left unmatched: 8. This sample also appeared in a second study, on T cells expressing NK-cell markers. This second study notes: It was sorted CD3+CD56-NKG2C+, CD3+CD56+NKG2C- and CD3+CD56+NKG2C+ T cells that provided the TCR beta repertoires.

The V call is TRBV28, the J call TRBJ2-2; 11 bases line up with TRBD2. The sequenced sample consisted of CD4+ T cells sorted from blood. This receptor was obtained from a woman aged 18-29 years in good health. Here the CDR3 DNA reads TGTGCCAGCAGTTTACTAGCGGGAGGTCAGGTTGCCGGGGAGCTGTTTTTT. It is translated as CASSLLAGGQVAGELFF.